This T cell receptor (beta chain) was captured by sequencing in a study of identical twins. Findings and limits, study-wide: There is a chance that invariant MAIT and iNKT cells partially muddied zero-insertion analyses. Abundant beta clonotypes from cord blood bore fewer insertions; memory repertoires lacked this pattern. Where out-of-frame alpha sequences were twin-shared, they showed excess low generation probability.

A universal primer site was created by template switching, with the cDNA bearing unique molecular identifiers. MiXCR, applied by TCRdb to the 5' RACE reads, yields one record per CDR3 protein. The sample lists hundreds of thousands of distinct CDR3 sequences, roughly 6% occurring once. Germline loops: CDR1 SQVTM, CDR2 ANQGSEA. With 3 bases clipped from V and 5 bases from J, the junction kept 10 bases outside the gene matches. This CDR3 region has 16 residues. This clonotype was counted ten times or more. What it binds is not known. Sequencing input: naive T cells sorted from blood. J is TRBJ2-2 and V is TRBV29-1, with TRBD2 identical over 9 bases. The sequence was obtained from a man aged 18 to 35 in good health. In nucleotides, the CDR3 is TGCAGCGTTGAGTTTAGCGGGAGTTTAGGGACCGGGGAGCTGTTTTTT. Translation gives CSVEFSGSLGTGELFF.